The sequence of this T cell receptor (beta chain) was determined in a study of Ad26.COV2.S vaccination and SARS-CoV-2 variants. Sequencing used immunoSEQ multiplex PCR; TCRdb keeps in-frame clones, though not all of them. The data contain hundreds of thousands of clones, roughly 90% of them singletons. The CDR3 spans 13 residues. CDR1 ENHRY and CDR2 SYGVKD come from the germline V gene. V lost 3 bases to trimming and J lost 5 bases, with 10 bases between them. Treatment defined: around 19 received Ad26.COV2.S at low or high dose, single or two shots; 5 received placebo; per-sample allocation not given. The study sampled participants on day 63 after the first vaccine or placebo injection.

The chain joins TRBV10-3 to TRBJ1-1; TRBD1 is a possible D gene (5 bases). The material sequenced was peripheral blood, taken in a trial of Ad26.COV2.S vaccine versus placebo. This TCR came from a person aged 18-65 years who received the Ad26.COV2.S COVID-19 vaccine or a placebo. The CDR3 DNA follows: TGTGCCATCAGTGACCAGGGAGAGACTGAAGCTTTCTTT. Translated: CAISDQGETEAFF.